These 5 T cell receptor beta chains were sequenced from one sample in a study of blood T cell repertoires in COVID-19. Sequencing was performed with immunoSEQ multiplex PCR; in TCRdb, only in-frame clones are kept and a portion is missing. This table holds over 150,000 clones, roughly 72% found once. The sample taken for sequencing was peripheral blood. These receptors were collected from a woman of 80 years or more with acute or convalescent COVID-19.

The chain couples TRBV5-1 to TRBJ2-2; no reliable D call. This CDR3 is built from 13 residues. Germline CDR1 is SGHRS and CDR2 is YFSETQ. The V end lost 3 bases, the J end lost 1 base, and 4 bases lay between the germline ends. The CDR3 DNA reads as TGCGCCAGCAGCTCGCGGAACACCGGGGAGCTGTTTTTT. Encoded protein: CASSSRNTGELFF.

This chain joins TRBV5-8 and TRBJ2-3; possibly TRBD1 for D (6 bases). The CDR3 runs to 14 residues. The V gene's germline CDR1 is SGHTS and CDR2 YDEGEE. V dropped 4 bases and J dropped 4 bases, with 13 bases sitting between them. The CDR3 loop reads CASSVVGGADTQYF. The CDR3 nucleotides are TGTGCCAGCAGCGTTGTAGGGGGAGCAGATACGCAGTATTTT.

This chain connects TRBV29-1 to TRBJ1-1; D possibly corresponds to TRBD1 (5 bases). The CDR3 consists of 14 residues. Trimming shortened V by 3 bases and J by 1 base, and 12 bases separated the two germline ends. Germline V gene lookup returns CDR1 SQVTM and CDR2 ANQGSEA. CDR3 DNA sequence: TGCAGCGTTGACCGGTTTGACAGGAACACTGAAGCTTTCTTT. It translates to CSVDRFDRNTEAFF.

The rearrangement uses TRBV19 and TRBJ2-1; TRBD2 is a possible D gene (6 bases). CDR1 and CDR2 from the germline V gene are LNHDA and SQIVND (reference sequence). The CDR3 extends over 15 amino acids. V was clipped by 6 bases and J by 7 bases, with 19 bases between them. CDR3: CASSSWAGRWNEQFF. For the CDR3, the DNA is TGTGCCAGTAGCTCGTGGGCGGGAAGGTGGAATGAGCAGTTCTTC. Full variable domain (outside the CDR3, taken from reference TRBV19 and TRBJ2-1): DGGITQSPKYLFRKEGQNVTLSCEQNLNHDAMYWYRQDPGQGLRLIYYSQIVNDFQKGDIAEGYSVSREKKESFPLTVTSAQKNPTAFYLCASSSWAGRWNEQFFGPGTRLTVL.

The chain combines TRBV11-2 with TRBJ1-2; the D gene is possibly TRBD1 (6 bases). V gave up 5 bases and J gave up 5 bases, with 9 bases separating them. Germline CDR1 reads SGHAT; CDR2 reads FQNNGV. There are 12 residues in the CDR3. The CDR3 loop is CASSLQGYGYTF. The CDR3 DNA sequence: TGTGCCAGCAGCCTGCAGGGGTATGGCTACACCTTC.